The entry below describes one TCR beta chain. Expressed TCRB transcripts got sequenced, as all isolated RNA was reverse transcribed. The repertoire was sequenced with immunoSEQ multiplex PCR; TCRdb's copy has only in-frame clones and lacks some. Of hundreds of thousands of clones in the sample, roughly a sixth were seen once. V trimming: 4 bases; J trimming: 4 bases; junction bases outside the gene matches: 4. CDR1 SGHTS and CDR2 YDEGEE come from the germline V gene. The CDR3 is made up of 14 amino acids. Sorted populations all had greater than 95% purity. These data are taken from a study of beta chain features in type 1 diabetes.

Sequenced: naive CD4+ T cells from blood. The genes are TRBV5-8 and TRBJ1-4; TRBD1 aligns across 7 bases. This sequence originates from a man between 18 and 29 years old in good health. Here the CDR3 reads CASSPRQGNEKLFF. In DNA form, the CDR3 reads TGTGCCAGCAGCCCGAGACAGGGTAATGAAAAACTGTTTTTT.